The next 16 T cell receptor beta chains were all read from a single sample in a study of control samples from healthy donors and cancer patients. Sequencing was performed with immunoSEQ multiplex PCR; in TCRdb, only in-frame clones are kept and a portion is missing. Of some 34,000 clones listed, approximately 93% are singletons. Sequencing was done on a sample of PBMCs. All receptors derive from a man aged 40-49 years with colorectal cancer.

The chain uses TRBV5-8 and TRBJ2-3, with a possible D match to TRBD1 (5 bases). V was pared by 10 bases and J by 3 bases, with 15 bases between. Germline CDR1 and CDR2: SGHTS and YDEGEE. This CDR3 region has 13 residues. The CDR3 DNA reads TGTGCCTCGCGATACGCAGGGACAGATACGCAGTATTTT. Its protein product is CASRYAGTDTQYF.

In DNA, the CDR3 is TGTGCCAGCAGCCGGGGGGGCGCACGATCACCCCTCCACTTT. The encoded protein is CASSRGGARSPLHF. V is TRBV4-2 and J is TRBJ1-6; tentatively, D is TRBD1 (6 bases). V was cut by 4 bases and J by 10 bases, with 14 bases left in between. Germline CDR1 reads LGHNA; CDR2 reads YNFKEQ. The length of the CDR3 is 14 residues.

The CDR3 DNA reads TGTGCCAGTAGTCCCCCCGGGGTTGGCGAGACCCAGTACTTC. Amino acid sequence: CASSPPGVGETQYF. The chain couples TRBV19 to TRBJ2-5, with D maybe TRBD2 (5 bases). The CDR3 sequence is 14 residues long. The ends were cut back, 5 bases at V and 5 bases at J, with 15 bases in the middle. The germline CDR1 and CDR2 sequences are LNHDA and SQIVND (reference sequence).

The rearrangement joins TRBV4-2 to TRBJ2-3, with 9 bases lining up with TRBD1. The CDR3 has 18 residues. Germline loops: CDR1 LGHNA, CDR2 YNFKEQ. V lost 2 bases, J lost 5 bases, and 14 bases stayed unmatched. The CDR3 loop reads CASSQLIGTGSGVDTQYF. The CDR3 DNA reads TGTGCCAGCAGCCAACTAATCGGGACAGGGAGCGGGGTAGATACGCAGTATTTT.

The table lists this clone with a count of one. The chain couples TRBV12-3 or TRBV12-4 to TRBJ2-1, with D possibly TRBD1 on 5 matching bases. The CDR3 is 12 amino acids. V lost 5 bases to trimming and J lost 6 bases, with 8 bases between them. This chain's CDR3 is CASSPGRNEQFF. The CDR3 nucleotides read TGTGCCAGCAGTCCAGGGCGCAATGAGCAGTTCTTC.

V gene TRBV15 combines with J gene TRBJ2-7; TRBD1 agrees at 11 bases. V trimming: 0 bases; J trimming: 6 bases; junction bases outside the gene matches: 4. CDR3 length: 15 residues. The germline V gene encodes CDR1 LNHNV and CDR2 YYDKDF (reference sequence). The CDR3 here is CATSREVGTGGEQYF. As DNA, the CDR3 is TGTGCCACCAGCAGAGAAGTTGGGACAGGGGGCGAGCAGTACTTC.

The chain employs TRBV7-2 and TRBJ1-2; D not certain. The V and J ends lost 2 bases and 1 base respectively, with 8 bases between them. The CDR3 loop spans 14 amino acids. Looked up from germline, CDR1 is SGHTA and CDR2 is FQGNSA. The CDR3 region has the DNA TGTGCCAGCAGCTTAACCACAGTTAACTATGGCTACACCTTC. It encodes CASSLTTVNYGYTF.

The rearrangement joins TRBV19 to TRBJ1-5, with D tentatively TRBD1 (5 bases). The length of the CDR3 is 16 residues. CDR1 is LNHDA, CDR2 SQIVND, per germline (reference sequence). Trimming cost V 4 bases and J 2 bases, with 15 bases left between them. DNA for the CDR3: TGTGCCAGTAGTACGCCTTACCCGGGACGCAATCAGCCCCAGCATTTT. As protein: CASSTPYPGRNQPQHF.

J is TRBJ2-2 and V is TRBV12-3 or TRBV12-4, with D unresolved. The CDR3 spans 13 residues. V was shortened by 4 bases and J by 1 base, with 4 bases between the two germline ends. The CDR3 coding sequence is TGTGCCAGCAGTTGGAGGAACACCGGGGAGCTGTTTTTT. This translates into CASSWRNTGELFF.

This chain uses TRBV5-1 with TRBJ1-6; 10 bases line up with TRBD1. Germline V lookup: CDR1 SGHRS, CDR2 YFSETQ. CDR3 length equals 17 residues. V lost 4 bases to trimming and J lost 0 bases; unmatched junction nucleotides: 4. This CDR3 reads CASSTDRGSSYNSPLHF. As DNA, the CDR3 is TGCGCCAGCAGCACGGACAGGGGGAGCTCCTATAATTCACCCCTCCACTTT.

CDR3 DNA sequence: TGTGCCAGCGGGCAGGGAATGATCAATCAGCCCCAGCATTTT. Protein: CASGQGMINQPQHF. V usage is TRBV7-9 and J usage is TRBJ1-5, with D possibly TRBD1 on 5 matching bases. The V and J ends lost 8 bases and 3 bases respectively, with 14 bases between them. Per germline, CDR1 SEHNR and CDR2 FQNEAQ (reference sequence). The CDR3 is 14 amino acids. Filled out from reference TRBV7-9 and TRBJ1-5, the complete variable domain reads DTGVSQNPRHKITKRGQNVTFRCDPISEHNRLYWYRQTLGQGPEFLTYFQNEAQLEKSRLLSDRFSAERPKGSFSTLEIQRTEQGDSAMYLCASGQGMINQPQHFGDGTRLSIL.

This chain uses TRBV19 with TRBJ2-3, with 8 bases matching TRBD2. CDR1 LNHDA and CDR2 SQIVND come from the germline V gene (reference sequence). The V and J ends lost 4 bases and 9 bases, in that order; junction bases with no gene match: 12. This CDR3 comprises 15 residues. In DNA, the CDR3 is TGTGCCAGTAGTAAGGGACTAGACTTTTCGGGAACGCAGTATTTT. It encodes CASSKGLDFSGTQYF.

V and J are TRBV7-8 and TRBJ1-2; possible D gene TRBD1, 5 bases. CDR3 size: 14 residues. V was cut by 2 bases and J by 8 bases, with 15 bases left in between. CDR1 SGHVS and CDR2 FQNEAQ come from the germline V gene. CDR3 sequence (DNA): TGTGCCAGCAGCTTAAAGGGAGGGGCTAACGGCTACACCTTC. Protein product: CASSLKGGANGYTF.

This sequence joins TRBV27 and TRBJ1-1; tentative D call: TRBD1 (5 bases). Germline V lookup: CDR1 MNHEY, CDR2 SMNVEV (reference sequence). V lost 4 bases, J lost 6 bases, and 18 bases lay in between. The CDR3 length is 15 residues. CDR3 region: CASSSGQIKTAEAFF. CDR3 DNA: TGTGCCAGCAGTTCCGGACAAATCAAAACCGCTGAAGCTTTCTTT.

The chain joins TRBV19 to TRBJ1-1; D is ambiguous. V lost 6 bases, J lost 1 base, and 15 bases lay in between. Germline-derived CDR1 and CDR2 are LNHDA and SQIVND (reference sequence). The CDR3 has 15 amino acids. The CDR3 spells CASRPDRHPNTEAFF. The CDR3 coding sequence is TGTGCCAGTAGGCCGGATAGGCATCCGAACACTGAAGCTTTCTTT.

The chain employs TRBV15 and TRBJ1-5; tentatively, D is TRBD1 (5 bases). The CDR3 runs to 15 residues. The V gene's germline CDR1 is LNHNV and CDR2 YYDKDF (reference sequence). V was clipped by 9 bases and J by 0 bases, with 15 bases between them. CDR3 coding DNA: TGTGCCACTTCTCAGGGTATTAGTAGCAATCAGCCCCAGCATTTT. Its translation is CATSQGISSNQPQHF.